A single sample gave rise to the 9 T cell receptor beta chains below, sequenced in a study of identical twins. TCRdb ran MiXCR on the 5' RACE reads and lists one entry per CDR3 protein. Of around 1.7 million distinct CDR3 sequences listed, more than 30% are singletons. Source material: cord blood. These receptors all stem from a newborn girl in good health.

J is TRBJ1-5 and V is TRBV27; D is uncertain. The CDR3 is 14 residues long. Germline V lookup: CDR1 MNHEY, CDR2 SMNVEV (reference sequence). Trimming removed 2 bases at V and 7 bases at J, with 12 bases between. The DNA for the CDR3 is TGTGCCAGCAGTTTACAAGGGTTGGGACAGCCCCAGCATTTT. Its protein product is CASSLQGLGQPQHF.

This rearrangement joins TRBV18 to TRBJ2-7; TRBD2 matches 7 bases. V lost 0 bases and J lost 1; bases outside the gene matches: 9. The germline V gene has CDR1 KGHSH and CDR2 LQKENI. There are 17 residues in the CDR3. The CDR3 DNA follows: TGTGCCAGCTCACCACCGTTCACGGGAGGCCATTCCTACGAGCAGTACTTC. This translates into CASSPPFTGGHSYEQYF.

The chain has TRBV12-3 or TRBV12-4 and TRBJ2-5; possible D gene TRBD2, 6 bases. The CDR3 runs 14 residues. The V and J ends lost 1 base and 5 bases respectively, with 11 bases between them. DNA of the CDR3: TGTGCCAGCAGTTTAGGGGGGGTTTGGGAGACCCAGTACTTC. Protein sequence: CASSLGGVWETQYF.

This clonotype was seen a handful of times. The chain has TRBV2 and TRBJ2-5, with D unresolved. CDR1 SNHLY and CDR2 FYNNEI come from the germline V gene. This CDR3 spans 14 amino acids. Between the trimmed V and J ends, which lost 11 bases and 1 base, there was a span of 17 bases. The chain's CDR3 is CAGRPGSLQETQYF. The CDR3 bases are TGTGCCGGACGACCAGGTAGCCTCCAAGAGACCCAGTACTTC.

The chain combines TRBV5-1 with TRBJ2-4; TRBD1 matches at 8 bases. The CDR3 runs 14 residues. Per germline, CDR1 SGHRS and CDR2 YFSETQ. The V and J ends lost 0 bases and 7 bases, in that order; junction bases with no gene match: 3. CDR3 protein: CASSLDTGGNIQYF. The CDR3 bases are TGCGCCAGCAGCTTGGATACAGGGGGGAACATTCAGTACTTC.

This clonotype was seen repeatedly, ten times or more. V and J are TRBV6-5 and TRBJ1-4, with 8 positions matching TRBD1. Germline V gene lookup returns CDR1 MNHEY and CDR2 SVGAGI. Trimming removed 6 bases from V and 7 bases from J; junction bases left unmatched: 4. The CDR3 consists of 13 residues. CDR3 residues: CASRRTGSEKLFF. In DNA, the CDR3 is TGTGCCAGCAGGCGGACAGGGAGTGAAAAACTGTTTTTT.

This clonotype was seen only a few times. The rearrangement joins TRBV11-2 to TRBJ2-1, with D perhaps TRBD2 (5 bases). The CDR3 loop spans 14 amino acids. Trimming shortened V by 4 bases and J by 0 bases, and 7 bases separated the two germline ends. Germline V gene sequence: CDR1 SGHAT, CDR2 FQNNGV. The DNA of the CDR3 is TGTGCCAGCAGCTGGGAGTTCTCCTACAATGAGCAGTTCTTC. Protein: CASSWEFSYNEQFF.

In this sample, this clonotype turned up a few times. This chain connects TRBV5-1 to TRBJ1-1, with 7 bases fitting TRBD1. V was clipped by 4 bases and J by 3 bases; unmatched bases: 9. Germline V CDR1 and CDR2: SGHRS, YFSETQ. This CDR3 contains 15 residues. CDR3 sequence reads: CASSDTGVGDTEAFF. The CDR3 DNA follows: TGCGCCAGCAGCGATACAGGGGTGGGCGACACTGAAGCTTTCTTT.

The chain links TRBV10-3 to TRBJ2-1; TRBD2 aligns across 11 bases. Per germline, CDR1 ENHRY and CDR2 SYGVKD. This CDR3 is 16 amino acids long. Trimming removed 7 bases from V and 1 base from J; junction bases left unmatched: 6. The CDR3 spells CAITPTSGASYNEQFF. Written as DNA, the CDR3 is TGTGCCATCACCCCGACTAGCGGGGCTTCCTACAATGAGCAGTTCTTC.